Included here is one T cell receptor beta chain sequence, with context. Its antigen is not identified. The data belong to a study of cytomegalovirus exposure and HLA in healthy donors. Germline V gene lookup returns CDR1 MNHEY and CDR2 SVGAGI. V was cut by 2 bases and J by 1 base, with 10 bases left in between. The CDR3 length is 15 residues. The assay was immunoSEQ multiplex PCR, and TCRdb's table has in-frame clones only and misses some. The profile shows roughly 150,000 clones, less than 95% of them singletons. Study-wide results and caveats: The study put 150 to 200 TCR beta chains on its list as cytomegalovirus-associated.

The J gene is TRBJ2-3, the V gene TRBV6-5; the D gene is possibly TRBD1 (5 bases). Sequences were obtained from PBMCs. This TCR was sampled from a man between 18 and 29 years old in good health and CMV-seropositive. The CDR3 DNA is TGTGCCAGCAGTTACGGGGCCGCCGGCACAGATACGCAGTATTTT. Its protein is CASSYGAAGTDTQYF.